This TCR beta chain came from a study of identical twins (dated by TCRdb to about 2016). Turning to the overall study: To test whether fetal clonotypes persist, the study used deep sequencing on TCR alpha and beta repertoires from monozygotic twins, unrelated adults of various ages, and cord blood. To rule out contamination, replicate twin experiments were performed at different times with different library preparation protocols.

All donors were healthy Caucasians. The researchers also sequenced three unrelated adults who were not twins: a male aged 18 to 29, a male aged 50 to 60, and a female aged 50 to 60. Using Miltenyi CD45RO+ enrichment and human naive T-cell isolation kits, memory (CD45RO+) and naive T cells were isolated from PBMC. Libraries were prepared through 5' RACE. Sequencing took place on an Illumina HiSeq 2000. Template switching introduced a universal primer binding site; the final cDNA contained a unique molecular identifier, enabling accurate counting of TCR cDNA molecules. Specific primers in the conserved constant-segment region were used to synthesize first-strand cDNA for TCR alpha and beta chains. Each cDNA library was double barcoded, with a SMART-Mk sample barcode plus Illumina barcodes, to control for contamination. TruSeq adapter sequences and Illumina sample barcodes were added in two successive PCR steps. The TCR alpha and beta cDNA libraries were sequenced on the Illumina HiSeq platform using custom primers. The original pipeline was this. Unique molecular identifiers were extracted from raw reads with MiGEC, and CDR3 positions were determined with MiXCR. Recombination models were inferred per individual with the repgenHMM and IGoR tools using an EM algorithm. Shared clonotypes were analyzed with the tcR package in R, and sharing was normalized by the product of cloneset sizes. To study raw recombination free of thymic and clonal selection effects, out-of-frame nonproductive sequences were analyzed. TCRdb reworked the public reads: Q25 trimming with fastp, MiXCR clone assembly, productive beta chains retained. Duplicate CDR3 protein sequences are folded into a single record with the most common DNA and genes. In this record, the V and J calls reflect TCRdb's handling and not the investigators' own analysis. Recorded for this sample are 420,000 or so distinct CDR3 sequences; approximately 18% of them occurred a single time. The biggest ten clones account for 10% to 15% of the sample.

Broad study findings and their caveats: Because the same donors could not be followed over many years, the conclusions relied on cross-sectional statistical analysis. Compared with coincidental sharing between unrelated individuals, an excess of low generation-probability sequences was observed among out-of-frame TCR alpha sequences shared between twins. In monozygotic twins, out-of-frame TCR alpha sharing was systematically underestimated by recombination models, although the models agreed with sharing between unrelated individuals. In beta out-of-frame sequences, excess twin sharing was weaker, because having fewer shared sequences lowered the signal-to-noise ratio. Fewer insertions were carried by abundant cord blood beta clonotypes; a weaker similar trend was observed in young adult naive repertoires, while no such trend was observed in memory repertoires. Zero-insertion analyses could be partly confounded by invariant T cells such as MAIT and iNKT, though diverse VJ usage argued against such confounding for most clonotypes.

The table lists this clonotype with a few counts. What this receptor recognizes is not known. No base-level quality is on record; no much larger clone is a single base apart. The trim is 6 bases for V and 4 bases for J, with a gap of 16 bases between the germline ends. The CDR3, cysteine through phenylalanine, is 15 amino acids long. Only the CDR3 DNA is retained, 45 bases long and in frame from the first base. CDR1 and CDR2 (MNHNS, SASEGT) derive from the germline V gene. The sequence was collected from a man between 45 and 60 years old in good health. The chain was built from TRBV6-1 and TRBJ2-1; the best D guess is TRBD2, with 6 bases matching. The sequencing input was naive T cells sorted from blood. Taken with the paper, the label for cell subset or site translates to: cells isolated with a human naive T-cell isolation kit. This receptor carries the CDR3 CASRMEGRVYNEQFF. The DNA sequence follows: TGTGCCAGCAGGATGGAGGGACGGGTTTACAATGAGCAGTTCTTC.